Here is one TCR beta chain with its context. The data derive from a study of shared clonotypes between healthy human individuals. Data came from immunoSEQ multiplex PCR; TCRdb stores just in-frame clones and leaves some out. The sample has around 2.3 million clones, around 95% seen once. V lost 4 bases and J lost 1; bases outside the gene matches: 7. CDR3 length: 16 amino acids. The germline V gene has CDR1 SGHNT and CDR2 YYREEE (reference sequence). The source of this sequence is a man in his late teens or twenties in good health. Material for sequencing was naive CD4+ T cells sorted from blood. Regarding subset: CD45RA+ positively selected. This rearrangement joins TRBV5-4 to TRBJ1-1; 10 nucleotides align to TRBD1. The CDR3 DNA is TGTGCCAGCAGCCCGCGACAGGGGGCCGAGAACACTGAAGCTTTCTTT. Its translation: CASSPRQGAENTEAFF.